The source of this T cell receptor beta chain is a study of shared clonotypes between healthy human individuals. About the research overall: CD4 naive and CD4 memory each took three plates per donor, while CD8 naive took two and CD8 memory one.

Germline V gene sequence: CDR1 SNHLY, CDR2 FYNNEI. The CDR3 is 13 residues long. V lost 4 bases and J 2 bases, leaving 8 bases between the germline ends. On this clone itself: This specimen includes other DNA sequences encoding the same CDR3.

Once extracted for a subset, genomic DNA was divided evenly among several immunoSEQ plates. Generated by immunoSEQ multiplex PCR, the TCRdb table keeps only in-frame clones and is missing some. The sample comprises 2,500,000 or so clones, around 93% of which are singletons, and around 0.4% rests with the top ten. The chain carries TRBV2 and TRBJ1-2, with a possible D match to TRBD1 (6 bases). The sequence was obtained from a man younger than 35 in good health. Some clones in this sample may be carry-over from other donors' samples. Sequenced input: naive CD4+ T cells from PBMCs. Subset defined: CD45RA+ positively selected. The CDR3 coding sequence is TGTGCCAGCAGTGTTGACAGGAACTATGGCTACACCTTC. This codes for CASSVDRNYGYTF.